This T cell receptor (beta chain) comes out of a study of control samples from healthy donors and cancer patients. Some clones are missing from TCRdb's copy, which holds only in-frame ones; the method was immunoSEQ multiplex PCR. The sample yields 120,000 to 150,000 clones, 90% to 95% seen once. This CDR3 is built from 16 residues. V was pared by 5 bases and J by 3 bases, with 17 bases between. Germline V gene sequence: CDR1 SEHNR, CDR2 FQNEAQ (reference sequence). What was sequenced was blood. The chain joins TRBV7-9 to TRBJ1-5; D gene uncertain. The sequence came from a man in his forties in good health. CDR3 nucleotides: TGTGCCAGCAGCGGAAATACTAGGGATAACAATCAGCCCCAGCATTTT. It is translated as CASSGNTRDNNQPQHF. Full variable domain (rest looked up from reference TRBV7-9 and TRBJ1-5): DTGVSQNPRHKITKRGQNVTFRCDPISEHNRLYWYRQTLGQGPEFLTYFQNEAQLEKSRLLSDRFSAERPKGSFSTLEIQRTEQGDSAMYLCASSGNTRDNNQPQHFGDGTRLSIL.